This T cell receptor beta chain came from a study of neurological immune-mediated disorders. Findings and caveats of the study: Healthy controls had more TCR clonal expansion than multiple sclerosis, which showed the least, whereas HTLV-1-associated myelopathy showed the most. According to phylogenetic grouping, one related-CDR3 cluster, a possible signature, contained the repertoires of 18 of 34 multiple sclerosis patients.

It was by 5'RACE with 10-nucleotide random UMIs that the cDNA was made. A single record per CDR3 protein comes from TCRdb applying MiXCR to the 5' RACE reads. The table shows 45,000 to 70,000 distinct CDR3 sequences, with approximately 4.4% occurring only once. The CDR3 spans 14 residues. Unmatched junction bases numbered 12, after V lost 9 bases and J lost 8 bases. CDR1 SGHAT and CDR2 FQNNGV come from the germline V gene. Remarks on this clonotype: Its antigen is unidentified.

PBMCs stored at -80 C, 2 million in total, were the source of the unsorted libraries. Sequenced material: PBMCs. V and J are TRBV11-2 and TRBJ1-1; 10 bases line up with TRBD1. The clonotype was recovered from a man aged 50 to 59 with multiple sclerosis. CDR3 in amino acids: CARRYYRQGAEAFF. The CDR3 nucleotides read TGTGCCAGAAGATACTACAGACAGGGGGCCGAAGCTTTCTTT.